These 14 T cell receptor beta chains share one sample of origin, sequenced in a study of OX40 agonist ivuxolimab in advanced cancers. TCRdb's copy holds only in-frame clones and misses some; the assay was immunoSEQ multiplex PCR. This table has some 100,000 clones, 65% to 90% appearing once. The source material was CD4+ or CD8+ T cells sorted from blood, sampled in a trial of the OX40 agonist ivuxolimab. All receptors come from an adult with an advanced solid tumor such as melanoma, head and neck, liver or kidney cancer.

The V call is TRBV29-1, the J call TRBJ2-7; D is uncertain. Germline CDR1 is SQVTM and CDR2 is ANQGSEA. CDR3 length equals 14 residues. Trimming took off 6 bases at V and 5 bases at J, with 20 bases between the two ends. In DNA form, the CDR3 reads TGCAGCGTATCGAGACAACGTCAGGCGGACGAGCAGTACTTC. Translated, it gives CSVSRQRQADEQYF.

The V call is TRBV2, the J call TRBJ1-2; unclear D gene. The V end lost 6 bases, the J end lost 5 bases, and 10 bases lay between the germline ends. CDR1 is SNHLY and CDR2 is FYNNEI in the germline V gene. The CDR3 spans 12 residues. The CDR3: CASRAGGYGYTF. In DNA form, the CDR3 reads TGTGCCAGCAGGGCAGGCGGGTATGGCTACACCTTC.

This chain links TRBV4-1 with TRBJ1-1; D might be TRBD1 (5 bases). The length of the CDR3 is 17 residues. Germline V gives CDR1 MGHRA, CDR2 YSYEKL. Trimming removed 0 bases from V and 4 bases from J, with 18 bases in between. The CDR3 reads CASSQDGASPWGTEAFF. CDR3 DNA: TGCGCCAGCAGCCAAGACGGGGCCTCGCCTTGGGGCACTGAAGCTTTCTTT.

The V gene is TRBV5-1, the J gene TRBJ2-2, with 7 bases that match TRBD2. The germline V gene has CDR1 SGHRS and CDR2 YFSETQ. The CDR3 runs to 17 residues. V lost 2 bases and J lost 5; bases outside the gene matches: 12. The CDR3 nucleotides are TGCGCCAGCAGCTTCCTCTCTAGCGGAGGAGGGACCGGGGAGCTGTTTTTT. This sequence encodes CASSFLSSGGGTGELFF.

This clone showed up just a few times. The chain employs TRBV19 and TRBJ1-1; D uncertain. CDR3 length: 14 amino acids. Trimming took off 4 bases at V and 3 bases at J, with 12 bases between the two ends. Germline V gives CDR1 LNHDA, CDR2 SQIVND (reference sequence). CDR3 protein: CASSTGPRDTEAFF. In DNA, the CDR3 is TGTGCCAGTAGTACAGGACCCCGGGACACTGAAGCTTTCTTT.

The genes are TRBV6-1 and TRBJ2-7; TRBD1 matches at 7 bases. The junction had 7 bases not matched to a gene; V was cut back by 5 bases and J by 0 bases. The germline gives CDR1 MNHNS, CDR2 SASEGT. The CDR3 has 15 residues. CDR3 DNA: TGTGCCAGCAGTCCAGGGGACAGAGCCTCCTACGAGCAGTACTTC. Residues: CASSPGDRASYEQYF.

This chain links TRBV21-1 with TRBJ2-3; TRBD2 reflects the table's D call only, with no check against the DNA. TRBV21-1 is a pseudogene segment. This CDR3 is built from 15 residues. CDR3 sequence: CASSATPLRFDTQYF. The CDR3 DNA reads as TGTGCCAGCAGCGCAACCCCCCTTCGGTTTGATACGCAGTATTTT.

The chain couples TRBV5-1 to TRBJ2-3, with 7 bases that match TRBD1. The ends lost 7 bases at V and 2 bases at J; junction bases unmatched: 7. The CDR3 spans 14 residues. Germline CDR1 SGHRS, CDR2 YFSETQ. CDR3 DNA: TGCGCCAGCTCCCCGACAGGGAACACAGATACGCAGTATTTT. It encodes CASSPTGNTDTQYF.

This clone was seen a handful of times. This rearrangement joins TRBV11-3 to TRBJ1-2; D may be TRBD1 (5 bases). This CDR3 spans 13 amino acids. Trimming removed 5 bases at V and 2 bases at J, with 9 bases between. Germline CDR1 is SGHNT and CDR2 is YENEEA. CDR3 sequence reads: CASSNPGNYGYTF. The CDR3 region has the DNA TGTGCCAGCAGCAACCCAGGGAACTATGGCTACACCTTC.

This rearrangement joins TRBV18 to TRBJ2-7, with D possibly matching TRBD1 (6 bases). V was trimmed by 0 bases and J by 3 bases, leaving 15 bases between them. The CDR3 loop spans 16 amino acids. Germline lookup yields CDR1 KGHSH and CDR2 LQKENI. The CDR3 spells CASSPPYTGINYEQYF. DNA of the CDR3: TGTGCCAGCTCACCACCGTATACAGGGATTAACTACGAGCAGTACTTC.

This clone was seen a single time. The chain links TRBV10-3 to TRBJ2-7, with unresolved D. This CDR3 spans 14 amino acids. Germline V lookup: CDR1 ENHRY, CDR2 SYGVKD. V was trimmed by 0 bases and J by 2 bases, leaving 8 bases between them. Written as DNA, the CDR3 is TGTGCCATCAGTGAGTCTTACTCTACCTACGAGCAGTACTTC. It is translated as CAISESYSTYEQYF.

The chain carries TRBV5-1 and TRBJ2-1; D uncertain. The germline V and J ends were trimmed by 0 bases and 6 bases, with 10 bases remaining between them. Germline CDR1 and CDR2: SGHRS and YFSETQ. This CDR3 is 14 amino acids long. CDR3 in amino acids: CASSLEVSFNEQFF. The DNA for the CDR3 is TGCGCCAGCAGCTTGGAAGTTAGTTTCAATGAGCAGTTCTTC.

The genes are TRBV12-2 and TRBJ2-2; the DNA was not used to check the table's D call, TRBD2. TRBV12-2 is annotated as a pseudogene. The CDR3 length is 20 residues. The CDR3, as DNA: TGTGCAAGTCGCTTAAAGTGTTGGCTAGCGGGAGTCAAGAACACCGGGGAGCTGTTTTTT. This sequence encodes CASRLKCWLAGVKNTGELFF.

The chain couples TRBV18 to TRBJ1-1; D remains unclear. Germline values: CDR1 KGHSH, CDR2 LQKENI. The CDR3 length is 15 residues. V gave up 2 bases and J gave up 4 bases, with 14 bases separating them. The CDR3 region is CASSPEQARRTEAFF. The CDR3 DNA reads as TGTGCCAGCTCACCAGAGCAGGCCCGCCGCACTGAAGCTTTCTTT.